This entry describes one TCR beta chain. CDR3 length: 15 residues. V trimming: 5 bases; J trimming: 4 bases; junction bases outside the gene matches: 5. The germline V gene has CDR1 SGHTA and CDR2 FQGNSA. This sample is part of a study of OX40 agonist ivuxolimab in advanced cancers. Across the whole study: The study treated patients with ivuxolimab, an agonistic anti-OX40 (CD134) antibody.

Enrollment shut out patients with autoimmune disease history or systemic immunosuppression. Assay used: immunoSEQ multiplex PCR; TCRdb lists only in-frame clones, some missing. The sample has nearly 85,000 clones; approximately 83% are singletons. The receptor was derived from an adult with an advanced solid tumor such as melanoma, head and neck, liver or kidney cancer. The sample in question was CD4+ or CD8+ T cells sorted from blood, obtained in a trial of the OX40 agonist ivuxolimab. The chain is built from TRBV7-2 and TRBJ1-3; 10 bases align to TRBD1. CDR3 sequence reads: CASSQDRGQGNTIYF. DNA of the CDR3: TGTGCCAGCAGCCAAGACAGGGGGCAGGGAAACACCATATATTTT.